The source of this T cell receptor (beta chain) is a study of kidney transplant recipient with SARS-CoV-2 infection. In regard to this clonotype: This may stem from a read error, because a much larger clone lies one nucleotide away.

MiXCR was run by TCRdb on the reads, yielding one entry per CDR3 protein. The table includes about 250,000 distinct CDR3 sequences, more than 25% detected once. CDR3 size: 14 residues. V lost 1 base and J lost 3, with 7 bases in between. The V gene's germline CDR1 is LGHDT and CDR2 YNNKEL (reference sequence). The gene calls are TRBV3-1 and TRBJ1-5; D uncertain. This TCR came from a male patient in his 30s who had COVID-19 and was a kidney transplant recipient. Some T cells may be graft donor cells. The material was a blood sample, obtained at baseline and around day 120 from a kidney transplant recipient. DNA for the CDR3: TGTGCCAGCAGCCAAGGGCTATCCAATCAGCCCCAGCATTTT. Amino acid sequence: CASSQGLSNQPQHF.